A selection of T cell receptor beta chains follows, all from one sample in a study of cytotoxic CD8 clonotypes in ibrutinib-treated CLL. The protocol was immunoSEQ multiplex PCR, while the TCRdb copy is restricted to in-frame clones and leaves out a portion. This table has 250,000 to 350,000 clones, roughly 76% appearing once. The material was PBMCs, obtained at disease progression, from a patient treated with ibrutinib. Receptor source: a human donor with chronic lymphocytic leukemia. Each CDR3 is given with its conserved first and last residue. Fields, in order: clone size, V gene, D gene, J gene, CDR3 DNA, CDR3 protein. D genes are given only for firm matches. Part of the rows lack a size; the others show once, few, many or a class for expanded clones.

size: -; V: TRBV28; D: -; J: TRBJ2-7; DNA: TGTGCCAGCAGTTTACCGGGGCTCAGGAGCACCTACGAGCAGTACTTC; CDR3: CASSLPGLRSTYEQYF
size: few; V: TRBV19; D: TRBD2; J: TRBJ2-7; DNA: TGTGCCAGTAGCACTAGCGGGAGCTCCTACGAGCAGTACTTC; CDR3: CASSTSGSSYEQYF
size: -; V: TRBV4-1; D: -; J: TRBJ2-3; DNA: TGCGCCAGCAGCCAAGCAGGGGTGGCAGATACGCAGTATTTT; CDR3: CASSQAGVADTQYF
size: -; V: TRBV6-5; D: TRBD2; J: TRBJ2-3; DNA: TGTGCCAGCAGTTACCACCGGGAGGGCGGTACAGATACGCAGTATTTT; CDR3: CASSYHREGGTDTQYF
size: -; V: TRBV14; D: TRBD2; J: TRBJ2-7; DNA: TGTGCCAGCAGCCAAGGACGGTTAACGGGGGGGCCCTACGAGCAGTACTTC; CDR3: CASSQGRLTGGPYEQYF
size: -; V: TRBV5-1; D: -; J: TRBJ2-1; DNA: TGCGCCAGCAGCCGTATCACTGGGGGTGTTAATGAGCAGTTCTTC; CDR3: CASSRITGGVNEQFF
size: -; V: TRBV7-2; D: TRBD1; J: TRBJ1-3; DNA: TGTGCCAGCAGCGGACAGGGTTACTCTGGAAACACCATATATTTT; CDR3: CASSGQGYSGNTIYF
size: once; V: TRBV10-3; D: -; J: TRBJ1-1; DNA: TGTGCCATCAGTCGGGACTCAAAAACCACGAACTCTGAAGCTTTCTTT; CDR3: CAISRDSKTTNSEAFF
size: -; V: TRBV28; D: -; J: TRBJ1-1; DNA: TGTGCCAGCTTCAGGGAGTCTAAGAACACTGAAGCTTTCTTT; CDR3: CASFRESKNTEAFF
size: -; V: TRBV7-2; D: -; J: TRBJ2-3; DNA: TGTGCCAGCAGCCCCCGACTAGGCACAGATACGCAGTATTTT; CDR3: CASSPRLGTDTQYF
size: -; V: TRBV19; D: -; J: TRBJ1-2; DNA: TGTGCCAGTAGTATAGATTCGAGAGGTGGCTACACCTTC; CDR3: CASSIDSRGGYTF
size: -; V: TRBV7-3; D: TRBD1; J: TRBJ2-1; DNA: TGTGCCAGCAGCTTAGTCGACAGGGCCCCCTACAATGAGCAGTTCTTC; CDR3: CASSLVDRAPYNEQFF
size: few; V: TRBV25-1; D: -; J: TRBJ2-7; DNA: TGTGCCAGCACTTCCGGTAGGGGCTACGAGCAGTACTTC; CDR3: CASTSGRGYEQYF
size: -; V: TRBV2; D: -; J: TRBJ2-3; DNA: TGTGCCAGCAGATTCGCAGGGCCGGCAGATACGCAGTATTTT; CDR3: CASRFAGPADTQYF
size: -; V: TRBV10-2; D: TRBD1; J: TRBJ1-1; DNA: TGCGCCAGCGAAAGACAGGGCAAGAACACTGAAGCTTTCTTT; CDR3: CASERQGKNTEAFF
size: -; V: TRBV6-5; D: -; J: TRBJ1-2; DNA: TGTGCCAGCAGTTATAGCAGTTCTAACTATGGCTACACCTTC; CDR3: CASSYSSSNYGYTF
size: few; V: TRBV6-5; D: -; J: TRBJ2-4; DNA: TGTGCCAGCAGAGAGGGAAACATTCAGTACTTC; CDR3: CASREGNIQYF
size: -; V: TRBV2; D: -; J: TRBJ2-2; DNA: TGTGCCAGCAGTGGGGGAGTCACCGGGGAGCTGTTTTTT; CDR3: CASSGGVTGELFF
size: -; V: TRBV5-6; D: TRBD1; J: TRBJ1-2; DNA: TGTGCCAGCAGCTTGGAGGACAGGGGGTTCGACTATGGCTACACCTTC; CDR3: CASSLEDRGFDYGYTF
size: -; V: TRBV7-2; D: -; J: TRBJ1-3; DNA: TGTGCCAGCAGCTCGGTCAAACCCACAGACTCTGGAAACACCATATATTTT; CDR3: CASSSVKPTDSGNTIYF
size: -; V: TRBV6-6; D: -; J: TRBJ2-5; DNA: TGTGCCAGCAGTTATTGGCAGGGGCAAGAGACCCAGTACTTC; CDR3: CASSYWQGQETQYF
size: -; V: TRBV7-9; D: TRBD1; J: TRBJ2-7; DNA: TGTGCCAGCAGCTTAGTTTCGACAGGGGTAGACGAGCAGTACTTC; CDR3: CASSLVSTGVDEQYF
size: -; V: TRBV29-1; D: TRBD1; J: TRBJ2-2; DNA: TGCAGCGCAACAGGGGGGTTTGGGGAGCTGTTTTTT; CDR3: CSATGGFGELFF
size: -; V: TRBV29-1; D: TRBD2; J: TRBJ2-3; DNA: TGCAGCGTTGATCGTGTCGGGGGGGCATCTACGCAGTATTTT; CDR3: CSVDRVGGASTQYF
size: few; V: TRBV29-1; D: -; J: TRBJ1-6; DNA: TGCAGCGTTGAAGATGGGGCAGGTTCCCTCCACTTT; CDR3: CSVEDGAGSLHF
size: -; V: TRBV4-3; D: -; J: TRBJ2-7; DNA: TGCGCCAGCAGCCAAGATACGGGGATTACGTGGGAGCAGTACTTC; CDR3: CASSQDTGITWEQYF
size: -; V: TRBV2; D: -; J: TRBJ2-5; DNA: TGTGCCAGCTCGACAGGCCCGGAGACCCAGTACTTC; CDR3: CASSTGPETQYF
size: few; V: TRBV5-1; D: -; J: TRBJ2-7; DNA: TGCGCCAGCAGCCTGGGGACACCCTACGAGCAGTACTTC; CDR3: CASSLGTPYEQYF
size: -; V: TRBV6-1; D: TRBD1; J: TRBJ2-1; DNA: TGTGCCAGCAGTCCCCGGGGACAGGCGGAGTTCTTC; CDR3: CASSPRGQAEFF